The clone carrying this T cell receptor beta chain was seen many times. Its antigen is as yet unknown. All gene names here are mouse names. This sample is drawn from a study of CD8+ T cells in alopecia areata. About the research overall: The approximately 6-11-week-old female C3H/HeJ mice were given skin taken from roughly 6-13-month-old C3H/HeJ graft donors that had spontaneous alopecia. Broader study findings: Resident alphabeta T-cell populations of normal skin are likewise subject to sequencing in scalp samples.

Time point given: mouse skin 3 weeks after grafting. Sequencing templates came from extracted RNA that was reverse transcribed into cDNA. The protocol was immunoSEQ multiplex PCR, while the TCRdb copy is restricted to in-frame clones and leaves out a portion. This sample has approximately 2,100 clones and no singletons, with over 8.5% in the ten largest. The sample in question was skin, obtained at week 3. This sequence was found in a C3H/HeJ mouse with alopecia areata. For this strain, the MHC haplotype corresponds to H2-k.

The part of the CDR3 DNA that was read is TGTGCCAGCAGTGTGACAGGAGAA. Translating it yields CASSVTGE. The CDR3 reads in full as CASSVTGETLYF. The rearrangement joins TRBV13-3 to TRBJ2-3; D is perhaps TRBD1 (6 bases). The observed sequence ends 4 residues before the CDR3 terminus, with the missing tail filled in from the germline J gene. The germline CDR1 and CDR2 sequences are NNHDY and SYVADS. The CDR3 runs to 12 residues.